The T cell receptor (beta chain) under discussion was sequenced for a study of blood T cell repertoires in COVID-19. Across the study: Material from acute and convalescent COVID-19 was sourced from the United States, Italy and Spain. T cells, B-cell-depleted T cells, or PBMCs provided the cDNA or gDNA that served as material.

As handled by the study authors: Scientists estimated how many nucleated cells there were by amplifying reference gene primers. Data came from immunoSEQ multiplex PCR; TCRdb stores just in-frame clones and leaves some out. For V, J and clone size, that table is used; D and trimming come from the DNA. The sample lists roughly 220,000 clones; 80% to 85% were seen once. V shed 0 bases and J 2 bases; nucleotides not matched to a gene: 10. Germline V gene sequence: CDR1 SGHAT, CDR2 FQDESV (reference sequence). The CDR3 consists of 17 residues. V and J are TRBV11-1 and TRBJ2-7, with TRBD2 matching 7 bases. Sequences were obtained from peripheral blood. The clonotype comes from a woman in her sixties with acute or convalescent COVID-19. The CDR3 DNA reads TGTGCCAGCAGCTTAGCCTCGCGTGGCGGGGGAGCCTACGAGCAGTACTTC. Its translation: CASSLASRGGGAYEQYF.